Below, one TCR beta chain is given with its context. Study processing details: Estimation of nucleated cell counts was performed using reference gene primer amplification. The data were produced by immunoSEQ multiplex PCR, yet TCRdb's version contains in-frame clones alone and is incomplete. V, J and clone size are those of that table, while D and trimming were read from the DNA. The table has more than 130,000 clones, approximately 80% seen once. This CDR3 has 14 amino acids. V was trimmed by 4 bases and J by 5 bases, leaving 14 bases between them. Germline V CDR1 and CDR2: MDHEN, SYDVKM. This record comes from a study of blood T cell repertoires in COVID-19. Turning to the study itself: The study drew acute and convalescent COVID-19 samples from the United States, Italy and Spain. The cDNA or gDNA used as material had been derived from T cells, B-cell-depleted T cells, or PBMCs.

This TCR derives from a human donor in a cohort sampled during active COVID-19. This rearrangement joins TRBV28 to TRBJ1-2, with a possible D match to TRBD1 (5 bases). Material for sequencing was peripheral blood. The DNA of the CDR3 is TGTGCCAGCAGTTCCCCGGGGGTAAGGTATGGCTACACCTTC. Its protein is CASSSPGVRYGYTF.